Listed below are T cell receptor beta chains from one sample, sequenced in a study of cytomegalovirus exposure and HLA in healthy donors. The protocol was immunoSEQ multiplex PCR, while the TCRdb copy is restricted to in-frame clones and leaves out a portion. The table shows under 150,000 clones, with about 78% occurring only once. The specimen was PBMCs. These receptor sequences come from a man aged 45 to 65 in good health and CMV-seropositive. Each CDR3 is given with its conserved first and last residue. Each record gives: clone size, J gene, CDR3 length, D gene, V gene, CDR3 protein, CDR3 DNA. A D gene is named only where the DNA matches it firmly. Rows give clone size only sometimes, using once, few, many, or a class for an expanded clone.

clone_size: -; j_call: TRBJ2-3; cdr3_length: 15; d_call: TRBD2; v_call: TRBV5-1; cdr3_aa: CASSPAGGPVDTQYF; cdr3_nt: TGCGCCAGCAGCCCAGCGGGGGGGCCCGTAGATACGCAGTATTTT
clone_size: -; j_call: TRBJ1-5; cdr3_length: 13; d_call: -; v_call: TRBV19; cdr3_aa: CASRDNGNQPQHF; cdr3_nt: TGTGCCAGTAGGGACAATGGCAATCAGCCCCAGCATTTT
clone_size: -; j_call: TRBJ1-1; cdr3_length: 14; d_call: -; v_call: TRBV18; cdr3_aa: CASSSGGGNTEAFF; cdr3_nt: TGTGCCAGCTCATCAGGCGGAGGGAACACTGAAGCTTTCTTT
clone_size: -; j_call: TRBJ1-6; cdr3_length: 15; d_call: TRBD1; v_call: TRBV7-9; cdr3_aa: CASSLGGQGNSPLHF; cdr3_nt: TGTGCCAGCAGCTTAGGGGGACAGGGGAATTCACCCCTCCACTTT
clone_size: few; j_call: TRBJ1-2; cdr3_length: 14; d_call: TRBD1; v_call: TRBV11-3; cdr3_aa: CASSPTWDSYGYTF; cdr3_nt: TGTGCCAGCAGCCCCACCTGGGACAGCTATGGCTACACCTTC
clone_size: -; j_call: TRBJ1-1; cdr3_length: 14; d_call: TRBD1; v_call: TRBV14; cdr3_aa: CASSRTTGAIEAFF; cdr3_nt: TGTGCCAGCAGCCGTACAACAGGGGCCATTGAAGCTTTCTTT
clone_size: -; j_call: TRBJ2-7; cdr3_length: 15; d_call: TRBD2; v_call: TRBV5-4; cdr3_aa: CASSPGLAGGYEQYF; cdr3_nt: TGTGCCAGCAGCCCCGGACTAGCGGGAGGGTACGAGCAGTACTTC
clone_size: -; j_call: TRBJ2-7; cdr3_length: 16; d_call: -; v_call: TRBV19; cdr3_aa: CASSPKTGSGRNEQYF; cdr3_nt: TGTGCCAGTAGTCCGAAGACAGGCTCGGGCCGGAACGAGCAGTACTTC
clone_size: -; j_call: TRBJ1-6; cdr3_length: 17; d_call: -; v_call: TRBV2; cdr3_aa: CASSVGSAGALRSPLHF; cdr3_nt: TGTGCCAGCAGTGTTGGGAGCGCGGGGGCTTTGCGTTCACCCCTCCACTTT
clone_size: -; j_call: TRBJ2-5; cdr3_length: 17; d_call: TRBD2; v_call: TRBV4-1; cdr3_aa: CASSLRTSGALQEAQYF; cdr3_nt: TGCGCCAGCAGCCTAAGGACTAGCGGGGCCCTACAAGAGGCCCAGTACTTC
clone_size: -; j_call: TRBJ2-7; cdr3_length: 14; d_call: -; v_call: TRBV19; cdr3_aa: CASRSGERPYEQYF; cdr3_nt: TGTGCCAGTAGGTCAGGGGAGAGGCCCTACGAGCAGTACTTC
clone_size: -; j_call: TRBJ1-3; cdr3_length: 11; d_call: -; v_call: TRBV11-2; cdr3_aa: CATSRENTIYF; cdr3_nt: TGTGCTACGAGCAGGGAAAACACCATATATTTT
clone_size: -; j_call: TRBJ1-2; cdr3_length: 14; d_call: -; v_call: TRBV29-1; cdr3_aa: CSVDSPPLPRGYTF; cdr3_nt: TGCAGCGTTGATTCTCCCCCCCTTCCGCGGGGCTACACCTTC
clone_size: -; j_call: TRBJ1-1; cdr3_length: 15; d_call: TRBD1; v_call: TRBV5-5; cdr3_aa: CASSGSGTGNTEAFF; cdr3_nt: TGTGCCAGCAGCGGATCCGGGACAGGGAACACTGAAGCTTTCTTT
clone_size: -; j_call: TRBJ2-1; cdr3_length: 16; d_call: TRBD1; v_call: TRBV5-1; cdr3_aa: CASSDPDRGFYNEQFF; cdr3_nt: TGCGCCAGCAGCGACCCGGACAGGGGCTTCTACAATGAGCAGTTCTTC
clone_size: -; j_call: TRBJ2-3; cdr3_length: 11; d_call: -; v_call: TRBV19; cdr3_aa: CASSLSDTQYF; cdr3_nt: TGTGCCAGTAGCCTTTCAGATACGCAGTATTTT
clone_size: -; j_call: TRBJ2-5; cdr3_length: 15; d_call: TRBD2; v_call: TRBV9; cdr3_aa: CASSASRTSQETQYF; cdr3_nt: TGTGCCAGCAGCGCCAGTCGGACTAGCCAAGAGACCCAGTACTTC
clone_size: -; j_call: TRBJ1-5; cdr3_length: 12; d_call: -; v_call: TRBV28; cdr3_aa: CASSLKGVPQHF; cdr3_nt: TGTGCCAGCAGTTTAAAGGGGGTGCCCCAGCATTTT
clone_size: few; j_call: TRBJ1-4; cdr3_length: 16; d_call: -; v_call: TRBV5-6; cdr3_aa: CASSLLGTGTNEKLFF; cdr3_nt: TGTGCCAGCAGCCTACTGGGCACAGGAACTAATGAAAAACTGTTTTTT
clone_size: -; j_call: TRBJ1-2; cdr3_length: 15; d_call: TRBD1; v_call: TRBV6-6; cdr3_aa: CASSYSEGQLYGYTF; cdr3_nt: TGTGCCAGCAGTTACTCCGAGGGACAGCTCTATGGCTACACCTTC
clone_size: -; j_call: TRBJ2-1; cdr3_length: 15; d_call: -; v_call: TRBV28; cdr3_aa: CASSLGGGGGNEQFF; cdr3_nt: TGTGCCAGCAGTTTGGGAGGGGGGGGCGGGAATGAGCAGTTCTTC
clone_size: -; j_call: TRBJ1-5; cdr3_length: 14; d_call: -; v_call: TRBV19; cdr3_aa: CASSGAGTSQPQHF; cdr3_nt: TGTGCCAGTAGTGGTGCAGGTACGAGTCAGCCCCAGCATTTT
clone_size: -; j_call: TRBJ1-4; cdr3_length: 15; d_call: TRBD1; v_call: TRBV11-3; cdr3_aa: CASSSDRGRDEKLFF; cdr3_nt: TGTGCCAGCAGTTCTGACAGGGGGCGAGATGAAAAACTGTTTTTT
clone_size: -; j_call: TRBJ2-2; cdr3_length: 16; d_call: TRBD2; v_call: TRBV28; cdr3_aa: CASSNPSGSGTGELFF; cdr3_nt: TGTGCCAGCAGTAACCCGAGCGGGAGTGGAACCGGGGAGCTGTTTTTT